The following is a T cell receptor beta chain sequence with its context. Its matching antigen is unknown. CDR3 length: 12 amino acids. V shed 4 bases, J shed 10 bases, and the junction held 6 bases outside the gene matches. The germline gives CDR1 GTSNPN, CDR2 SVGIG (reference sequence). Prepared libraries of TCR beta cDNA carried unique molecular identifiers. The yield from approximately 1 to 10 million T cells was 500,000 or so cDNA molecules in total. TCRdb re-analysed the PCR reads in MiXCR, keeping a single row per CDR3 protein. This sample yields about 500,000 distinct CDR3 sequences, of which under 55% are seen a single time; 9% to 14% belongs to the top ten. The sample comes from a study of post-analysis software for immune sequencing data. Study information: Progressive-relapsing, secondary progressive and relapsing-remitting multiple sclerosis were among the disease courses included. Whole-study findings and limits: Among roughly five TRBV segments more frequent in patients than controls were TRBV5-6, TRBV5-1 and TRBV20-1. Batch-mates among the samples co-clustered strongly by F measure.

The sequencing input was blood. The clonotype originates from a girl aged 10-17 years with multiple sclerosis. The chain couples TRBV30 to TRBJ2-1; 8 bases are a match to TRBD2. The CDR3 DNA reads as TGTGCCTGGACTGCGGGGGGTGCGGAGCAGTTCTTC. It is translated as CAWTAGGAEQFF.